These T cell receptor beta chains were read from a single sample in a study of T-cell reconstitution after alpha-beta-depleted transplantation in children. Each CDR3 protein is one row after TCRdb ran MiXCR on the PCR reads. The sample has a few hundred thousand distinct CDR3 sequences; 9.7% are singletons. The source was PBMCs from the stem cell graft donor, collected from the stem cell graft. These receptors all come from a human donor who donated a stem cell graft to a child with SCID. CDR3s leave out the opening cysteine and the closing phenylalanine or tryptophan. The order of the fields is J gene, V gene, CDR3 protein.

TRBJ2-2 TRBV5-1 ASSLPYTGELF
TRBJ2-2 TRBV20-1 SARSNQGIGELF
TRBJ1-1 TRBV9 ASSVLPGPTEAF
TRBJ1-1 TRBV6-5 ASRPYPRRQAVFTEAF
TRBJ1-5 TRBV12-3/TRBV12-4 ASTMMGVWGQPQH
TRBJ2-3 TRBV2 ASSDVGTDTQY
TRBJ2-7 TRBV12-3/TRBV12-4 ASSFFGRGGSYEQY
TRBJ2-7 TRBV10-3 AISPDWYEQY
TRBJ2-7 TRBV5-1 ASSRTGGLSSYEQN
TRBJ2-2 TRBV4-2 ASSLSRDRERDTGELF
TRBJ2-7 TRBV7-2 ASSLLRGLYEQY
TRBJ1-6 TRBV6-5 ASSYWGPANSPLH
TRBJ2-1 TRBV5-1 ASSLGGLIKTYNEQF
TRBJ2-7 TRBV7-2 ASSLGSGTRYNEQY
TRBJ2-5 TRBV27 ASSFYGRSQETQY
TRBJ2-7 TRBV12-3/TRBV12-4 ASSLTGISYEQY
TRBJ2-1 TRBV11-1 ASSPRRVDRAGGNEQF
TRBJ2-7 TRBV19 ASSLAGTVLYEQY
TRBJ2-3 TRBV20-1 SARVGGVDTQY
TRBJ2-5 TRBV20-1 SASHDGETQY
TRBJ2-2 TRBV11-3 ASTSDPHTGELF
TRBJ1-5 TRBV25-1 ARKYRDSNQPQH
TRBJ2-3 TRBV7-2 ASSLVATRGADTQY
TRBJ1-5 TRBV5-1 ASSLDQGSNQPQH
TRBJ1-5 TRBV12-3/TRBV12-4 ASSPGQGLWQPQH
TRBJ2-4 TRBV6-1 ASRRTSGQPENIQY
TRBJ2-3 TRBV21-1 ASSYSHTDTQY
TRBJ2-3 TRBV27 ASSSIRGFTDTQY
TRBJ2-7 TRBV12-3/TRBV12-4 ASRRLGLPEQY
TRBJ2-3 TRBV12-3/TRBV12-4 ASRGRLSSTDTQY
TRBJ2-2 TRBV28 ASSTPLVSELF
TRBJ1-6 TRBV7-2 ASSLLFNSPLH
TRBJ2-3 TRBV5-1 ASSLVIRGSEDTQY
TRBJ1-2 TRBV12-3/TRBV12-4 ASSPGNYGYT
TRBJ2-1 TRBV28 ASSPAGLPRRPEQF
TRBJ2-1 TRBV12-3/TRBV12-4 ASSPRLAQEQF
TRBJ1-1 TRBV5-1 ASSLKAPNTEAF
TRBJ1-2 TRBV29-1 SVADSLYGYT
TRBJ2-2 TRBV20-1 SASSLLVGELF
TRBJ2-1 TRBV5-6 ASSRDTGWEYNEQF